Below are 17 T cell receptor beta chains sequenced from a single sample in a study of CD8 T cells in ankylosing spondylitis (dated by TCRdb to the late 2010s). The receptor library was made with 5' RACE. The reads were generated on an Illumina HiSeq 2500. In TCRdb, the public reads were trimmed at Q25 with fastp and aligned with MiXCR, with productive beta chains retained. Rows are combined by CDR3 protein, so each entry shows the most common genes and DNA. The sample includes some 40,000 distinct CDR3 sequences, with about 3% observed a single time. The ten most abundant clones make up under 3.5% of the sample. Source material: blood, either unsorted or a sorted T cell fraction (not recorded which). The receptors here all came from a male donor with ankylosing spondylitis or in good health (not recorded which).

This clonotype was detected ten times or more. The chain joins TRBV9 to TRBJ1-2; D may be TRBD1 (6 bases). Germline CDR1 and CDR2: SGDLS and YYNGEE. The V gene lost 2 bases and the J gene lost 1 base, with 15 bases spanning the gap. The CDR3 covers 16 residues. The CDR3 nucleotides are TGTGCCAGCAGCGTTGGCAACAGGGCGCTTAACTATGGCTACACCTTC. The encoded protein is CASSVGNRALNYGYTF.

At least ten counts were recorded for this clonotype. The chain has TRBV9 and TRBJ1-5; perhaps TRBD1 as D (5 bases). The germline CDR1 and CDR2 sequences are SGDLS and YYNGEE. The length of the CDR3 is 13 residues. V gave up 7 bases and J gave up 10 bases, with 18 bases separating them. The CDR3 DNA sequence: TGTGCCAGCGCCCGGGACGGCCTAGGCCCCCAGCATTTT. Translated: CASARDGLGPQHF.

V usage is TRBV9 and J usage is TRBJ2-3, with D possibly matching TRBD1 (6 bases). This CDR3 region has 15 residues. The germline V gene has CDR1 SGDLS and CDR2 YYNGEE. Trimming left V 0 bases short and J 4 bases short, with 12 bases between. CDR3 coding DNA: TGTGCCAGCAGCGTAGTGGCAGGGGTTCCAGATACGCAGTATTTT. Translation: CASSVVAGVPDTQYF.

Many counts were recorded for this clonotype. The genes are TRBV9 and TRBJ2-1; 9 bases align to TRBD2. The CDR3 runs to 16 residues. Losses at the gene ends were 0 bases for V and 1 base for J; bases not matched to a gene: 2. CDR1 and CDR2 (germline): SGDLS, YYNGEE. The CDR3 nucleotides read TGTGCCAGCAGCGTAGGCGGGAGGGGATCCTACAATGAGCAGTTCTTC. Encoded protein: CASSVGGRGSYNEQFF.

This clonotype was seen at least ten times. This sequence joins TRBV9 and TRBJ2-1; D is possibly TRBD1 (5 bases). The germline gives CDR1 SGDLS, CDR2 YYNGEE. The CDR3 loop spans 15 amino acids. Trimming removed 3 bases from V and 9 bases from J, with 19 bases in between. Here the CDR3 DNA reads TGTGCCAGCAGCGGAGGACACGGTTTATCGTTTGAGCAGTTCTTC. This encodes CASSGGHGLSFEQFF.

This clonotype was recorded at least ten times. Because the CDR3's place on the DNA is in doubt, the DNA is left out and the CDR3 is given as listed by TCRdb. The chain uses TRBV23-1 and TRBJ2-2; the table's D call, TRBD2, has no DNA check behind it. TRBV23-1 is an ORF, with its function uncertain. The CDR3 spans 16 amino acids, including both terminal residues. The CDR3 is CASLYSGRAGTGELFF.

The rearrangement joins TRBV9 to TRBJ2-2; a possible D gene is TRBD1 (5 bases). In germline, CDR1 is SGDLS, CDR2 YYNGEE. V lost 4 bases to trimming and J lost 1 base, with 14 bases between them. This CDR3 is 16 amino acids long. In DNA, the CDR3 is TGTGCCAGCAGCCTTTTCGACAGCCTGAACACCGGGGAGCTGTTTTTT. This encodes CASSLFDSLNTGELFF.

Many counts were recorded for this clonotype. The gene calls are TRBV9 and TRBJ2-1; perhaps TRBD2 as D (6 bases). Germline assignment: CDR1 SGDLS and CDR2 YYNGEE. Trimming stripped 4 bases from V and 12 bases from J, with 20 bases between. This CDR3 has 14 residues. Here the CDR3 reads CASSSGLANLVQFF. The CDR3 nucleotides are TGTGCCAGCAGCTCGGGACTGGCGAACCTAGTGCAGTTCTTC. The complete variable domain, with remaining parts taken from reference TRBV9 and TRBJ2-1, reads DSGVTQTPKHLITATGQRVTLRCSPRSGDLSVYWYQQSLDQGLQFLIQYYNGEERAKGNILERFSAQQFPDLHSELNLSSLELGDSALYFCASSSGLANLVQFFGPGTRLTVL.

This clonotype was picked up many times. This chain uses TRBV9 with TRBJ2-2, with D hard to call. Trimming took off 0 bases at V and 6 bases at J, with 12 bases between the two ends. CDR1 and CDR2 (germline): SGDLS, YYNGEE. This CDR3 is built from 15 residues. The CDR3 loop reads CASSVAGSNAGELFF. Here the CDR3 DNA reads TGTGCCAGCAGCGTAGCGGGTAGCAACGCCGGGGAGCTGTTTTTT. Full variable domain (outside the CDR3, taken from reference TRBV9 and TRBJ2-2): DSGVTQTPKHLITATGQRVTLRCSPRSGDLSVYWYQQSLDQGLQFLIQYYNGEERAKGNILERFSAQQFPDLHSELNLSSLELGDSALYFCASSVAGSNAGELFFGEGSRLTVL.

This clonotype has ten or more counts. The chain carries TRBV9 and TRBJ2-1; D is possibly TRBD1 (6 bases). The V gene's germline CDR1 is SGDLS and CDR2 YYNGEE. Deletions cut 0 bases from V and 4 bases from J, with 11 bases between. The CDR3 runs 15 residues. The CDR3: CASSVALQGYNEQFF. The CDR3 nucleotides are TGTGCCAGCAGCGTAGCTCTACAGGGTTACAATGAGCAGTTCTTC.

This clonotype was recorded many times. This chain joins TRBV9 and TRBJ2-3; no clear D. Germline-derived CDR1 and CDR2 are SGDLS and YYNGEE. This CDR3 has 14 amino acids. Trimming stripped 3 bases from V and 1 base from J, with 9 bases between. CDR3 sequence: CASSEHVRTDTQYF. CDR3 coding DNA: TGTGCCAGCAGCGAACACGTCCGCACAGATACGCAGTATTTT.

The table lists this clonotype with many counts. The rearrangement uses TRBV9 and TRBJ2-1, with 8 bases that match TRBD2. The CDR3 consists of 15 residues. Per the germline V gene, CDR1 is SGDLS and CDR2 is YYNGEE. J gave up 0 bases and V 4 bases, and 3 bases lay outside the gene matches. The DNA for the CDR3 is TGTGCCAGCAGCTTCACTAGCGGCTCCTACAATGAGCAGTTCTTC. Protein product: CASSFTSGSYNEQFF.

In its sample, this clonotype was seen many times. This chain links TRBV9 with TRBJ2-1; D gene uncertain. Trimming pared 4 bases from V and 7 bases from J, leaving 21 bases between. CDR3 size: 16 residues. Germline V lookup: CDR1 SGDLS, CDR2 YYNGEE. CDR3 in amino acids: CASSPRRASLRNEQFF. The CDR3 region has the DNA TGTGCCAGCAGCCCGCGACGGGCCAGCCTGAGGAATGAGCAGTTCTTC. The full variable domain, with the rest looked up from reference TRBV9 and TRBJ2-1, is DSGVTQTPKHLITATGQRVTLRCSPRSGDLSVYWYQQSLDQGLQFLIQYYNGEERAKGNILERFSAQQFPDLHSELNLSSLELGDSALYFCASSPRRASLRNEQFFGPGTRLTVL.

Many counts were recorded for this clonotype. J is TRBJ2-1 and V is TRBV9, with 7 nucleotides matching TRBD1. V was pared by 4 bases and J by 2 bases, with 3 bases of the junction left unmatched. Looked up from germline, CDR1 is SGDLS and CDR2 is YYNGEE. This CDR3 comprises 14 residues. The CDR3: CASSPGQTYNEQFF. The CDR3 DNA sequence: TGTGCCAGCAGCCCGGGACAGACCTACAATGAGCAGTTCTTC. Combining the CDR3 with reference TRBV9 and TRBJ2-1 gives the whole variable domain DSGVTQTPKHLITATGQRVTLRCSPRSGDLSVYWYQQSLDQGLQFLIQYYNGEERAKGNILERFSAQQFPDLHSELNLSSLELGDSALYFCASSPGQTYNEQFFGPGTRLTVL.

This clonotype has a count of ten or more. The rearrangement uses TRBV9 and TRBJ2-4; the D is unclear. The CDR3 length is 14 residues. Germline V lookup: CDR1 SGDLS, CDR2 YYNGEE. Trimming removed 1 base at V and 1 base at J, with 6 bases between. Here the CDR3 reads CASSVTAAKNIQYF. The CDR3 region has the DNA TGTGCCAGCAGCGTAACGGCGGCCAAAAACATTCAGTACTTC.

This clonotype has a count of ten or more. The chain joins TRBV9 to TRBJ2-2; TRBD2 agrees at 14 bases. Germline V gene data show CDR1 as SGDLS and CDR2 as YYNGEE. V shed 0 bases and J 6 bases; nucleotides not matched to a gene: 10. The CDR3 sequence is 19 residues long. The CDR3 is CASSVGGTSGSRAAGELFF. CDR3 bases: TGTGCCAGCAGCGTAGGAGGGACTAGCGGGAGTCGGGCCGCCGGGGAGCTGTTTTTT.

This clonotype came up many times. The gene calls are TRBV9 and TRBJ2-1; 9 bases are shared with TRBD1. This CDR3 spans 17 amino acids. The germline V gene encodes CDR1 SGDLS and CDR2 YYNGEE. J lost 2 bases, V lost 1 base, and 7 bases had no gene match. In DNA form, the CDR3 reads TGTGCCAGCAGCGTAACGGACAGGGGCCCACCCTACAATGAGCAGTTCTTC. It codes for CASSVTDRGPPYNEQFF.